This entry lists 16 T cell receptor beta chains sequenced from one sample in a study of graft-versus-host responses after intestinal transplantation. Assay used: immunoSEQ multiplex PCR; TCRdb lists only in-frame clones, some missing. This table has over 65,000 clones, approximately 90% appearing once. The source was PBMCs, collected 98 days after intestinal transplantation. The receptors were gathered from a human patient who received an intestinal transplant, so some T cells may come from the graft donor.

Concerning this clone: Other DNA sequences in the sample encode the same CDR3. The chain employs TRBV5-1 and TRBJ2-3, with D uncertain. Per germline, CDR1 SGHRS and CDR2 YFSETQ. The CDR3 totals 14 residues. V was shortened by 1 base and J by 0 bases, with 6 bases between the two germline ends. The CDR3 DNA follows: TGCGCCAGCAGCTTGTTAGCTAGCACAGATACGCAGTATTTT. It encodes CASSLLASTDTQYF.

J is TRBJ2-4 and V is TRBV6-5, with 8 nucleotides matching TRBD1. CDR1 is MNHEY, CDR2 SVGAGI, per germline. After removal of 0 bases from V and 8 bases from J, the junction contained 3 bases not matched to a gene. This CDR3 is 14 amino acids long. In DNA, the CDR3 is TGTGCCAGCAGTTACTCGAACAGGGGGGACATTCAGTACTTC. Translation gives CASSYSNRGDIQYF.

This clone was seen only once. The same CDR3 arises from other DNA sequences in this sample as well. The J gene is TRBJ2-5, the V gene TRBV18; 7 bases align to TRBD1. The CDR3 runs to 14 residues. Germline CDR1 reads KGHSH; CDR2 reads LQKENI. Germline trimming cut 1 base from V and 1 base from J; bases unmatched to any gene: 0. Here the CDR3 reads CASSPRTGQETQYF. The CDR3 bases are TGTGCCAGCTCACCACGGACAGGCCAAGAGACCCAGTACTTC.

This rearrangement joins TRBV28 to TRBJ1-1; no definite D call. This CDR3 has 12 amino acids. The germline gives CDR1 MDHEN, CDR2 SYDVKM. V lost 2 bases to trimming and J lost 7 bases, with 8 bases between them. The CDR3: CASSLQRFEAFF. As DNA, the CDR3 is TGTGCCAGCAGTTTACAGCGGTTTGAAGCTTTCTTT.

The V and J genes are TRBV4-1 and TRBJ2-7; maybe TRBD1 (5 bases). The germline gives CDR1 MGHRA, CDR2 YSYEKL. Trimming removed 4 bases at V and 2 bases at J, with 9 bases between. The CDR3 covers 13 residues. The CDR3 nucleotides are TGCGCCAGCAGCCGGACACCTACCTACGAGCAGTACTTC. Protein product: CASSRTPTYEQYF.

The chain uses TRBV6-6 and TRBJ2-7; no clear D. The length of the CDR3 is 12 residues. Per the germline V gene, CDR1 is MNHNY and CDR2 is SVGAGI (reference sequence). The V and J ends lost 2 bases and 4 bases respectively, with 6 bases between them. This CDR3 reads CASSYRAYEQYF. The CDR3 nucleotides are TGTGCCAGCAGTTACAGGGCGTACGAGCAGTACTTC.

This chain uses TRBV20-1 with TRBJ2-5; no clear D. The CDR3 spans 11 residues. Germline lookup yields CDR1 DFQATT and CDR2 SNEGSKA (reference sequence). V was clipped by 3 bases and J by 3 bases, with 5 bases between them. This CDR3 reads CSASGEETQYF. In DNA, the CDR3 is TGCAGTGCTAGCGGAGAAGAGACCCAGTACTTC.

The CDR3: CASTLTGEGNQPQHF. CDR3 DNA: TGTGCCAGCACCCTGACAGGGGAGGGCAATCAGCCCCAGCATTTT. This chain links TRBV7-8 with TRBJ1-5; 8 bases line up with TRBD1. CDR1 and CDR2 (germline): SGHVS, FQNEAQ. The CDR3 consists of 15 residues. With V trimmed by 7 bases and J by 2 bases, 7 bases remained unmatched.

Only one count was recorded for this clone. The V and J genes are TRBV9 and TRBJ2-1; 11 bases fit TRBD2. The CDR3 has 18 residues. Germline V lookup: CDR1 SGDLS, CDR2 YYNGEE. Losses at the gene ends were 0 bases for V and 4 bases for J; bases not matched to a gene: 9. CDR3 in amino acids: CASSVVQRTSGLYNEQFF. In nucleotides, the CDR3 is TGTGCCAGCAGCGTAGTCCAAAGGACTAGCGGGCTATACAATGAGCAGTTCTTC.

The rearrangement links TRBV6-1 to TRBJ2-1; D is ambiguous. V was shortened by 6 bases and J by 6 bases, with 15 bases between the two germline ends. Germline V gene data show CDR1 as MNHNS and CDR2 as SASEGT. CDR3 size: 14 residues. The CDR3 DNA follows: TGTGCCAGCAGCCGGGTCACGTACCTCAATGAGCAGTTCTTC. Its protein is CASSRVTYLNEQFF.

The chain employs TRBV6-6 and TRBJ1-2; the D is unclear. Germline CDR1 is MNHNY and CDR2 is SVGAGI (reference sequence). This CDR3 is built from 13 residues. Deletions cut 0 bases from V and 6 bases from J, with 8 bases between. CDR3 DNA: TGTGCCAGCAGTTACTCTCATCCAGATGGCTACACCTTC. It encodes CASSYSHPDGYTF.

The chain is built from TRBV30 and TRBJ1-1; TRBD1 matches 7 bases. Germline CDR1 reads GTSNPN; CDR2 reads SVGIG (reference sequence). The CDR3 spans 16 residues. J lost 5 bases, V lost 2 bases, and 14 bases had no gene match. Here the CDR3 DNA reads TGTGCCTGGAGTAAACCCTCAGGGACAGCAAATACTGAAGCTTTCTTT. This encodes CAWSKPSGTANTEAFF.

This chain joins TRBV5-5 and TRBJ1-6, with D possibly TRBD1 on 5 matching bases. Trimming took off 5 bases at V and 0 bases at J, with 21 bases between the two ends. Germline loops: CDR1 SGHKS, CDR2 YYEKEE (reference sequence). The CDR3 sequence is 19 residues long. For the CDR3, the DNA is TGTGCCAGCAGGCGCGCACGCAGGGAGATGAGCTCCTATAATTCACCCCTCCACTTT. As protein: CASRRARREMSSYNSPLHF.

This sequence joins TRBV7-3 and TRBJ2-3; D perhaps matches TRBD2 (6 bases). V was clipped by 4 bases and J by 2 bases, with 13 bases between them. The germline CDR1 and CDR2 sequences are SGHTA and FQGTGA. The CDR3 length is 15 residues. CDR3 sequence reads: CASSWEAGLTDTQYF. For the CDR3, the DNA is TGTGCCAGCAGCTGGGAGGCGGGCCTCACAGATACGCAGTATTTT.

This rearrangement joins TRBV5-6 to TRBJ1-4, with TRBD1 as a possible D gene (5 bases). Germline CDR1 is SGHDT and CDR2 is YYEEEE. Trimming stripped 0 bases from V and 6 bases from J, with 12 bases between. This CDR3 has 15 amino acids. CDR3 DNA sequence: TGTGCCAGCAGCTTGGTGGGCCTAGGGGATGAAAAACTGTTTTTT. This codes for CASSLVGLGDEKLFF.

This rearrangement joins TRBV18 to TRBJ2-1; TRBD1 agrees at 7 bases. J lost 7 bases, V lost 3 bases, and 6 bases had no gene match. Germline V gene sequence: CDR1 KGHSH, CDR2 LQKENI. This CDR3 has 14 residues. The CDR3 is CASSPGTARNEQFF. The DNA of the CDR3 is TGTGCCAGCTCACCCGGGACAGCGCGGAATGAGCAGTTCTTC.